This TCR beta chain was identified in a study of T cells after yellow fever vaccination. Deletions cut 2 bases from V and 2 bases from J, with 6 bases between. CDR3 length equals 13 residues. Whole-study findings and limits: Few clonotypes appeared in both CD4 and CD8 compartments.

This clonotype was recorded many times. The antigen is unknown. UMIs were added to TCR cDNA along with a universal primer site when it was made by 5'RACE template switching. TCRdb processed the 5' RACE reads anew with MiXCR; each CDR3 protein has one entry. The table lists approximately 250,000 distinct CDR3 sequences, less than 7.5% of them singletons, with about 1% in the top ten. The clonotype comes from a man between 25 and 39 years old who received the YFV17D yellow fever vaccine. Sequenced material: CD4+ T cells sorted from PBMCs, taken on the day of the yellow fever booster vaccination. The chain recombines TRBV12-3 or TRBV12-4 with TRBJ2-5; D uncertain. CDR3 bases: TGTGCCAGCAGTTTATGGCAGCAAGAGACCCAGTACTTC. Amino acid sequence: CASSLWQQETQYF.